This T cell receptor (beta chain) was sequenced during a study of blood T cells in healthy people across ages (dated by TCRdb to the mid-2010s). As for the study more broadly: In model experiments, roughly one uniquely barcoded TCR beta cDNA molecule per two T cells was captured by template switching. The study analyzed two additional independent replicas of 1 million unique cDNA reads from the same blood draw for two donors, one aged 18 to 30 and one aged 80 or older. The donors were divided into four age groups: young (average about 15 years), middle-aged (about 39), aged (approximately 64) and long-lived (82). Donors of different ages were randomly distributed across sequencing lanes to avoid experimental bias. Using deep sequencing normalized with unique cDNA molecular identifiers, the study measured how TCR beta repertoire diversity changes with age.

Libraries came from 5' RACE. A second roughly 7 to 11 cycle PCR used a sample-barcoded 5' primer and a J-beta primer mix. Each TCR beta cDNA molecule received a unique molecular identifier from a template-switch 5' adaptor carrying 12 random nucleotides. At least 2.5 million CDR3-containing paired-end reads were obtained from each sample. All of the RNA was converted into first-strand cDNA using the Mint cDNA synthesis kit, with a TRBC-specific oligonucleotide serving as the primer. All cDNA was treated with uracil-DNA glycosylase and then went through a first 18-cycle PCR with the universal primers M1SS and BC2_uni_R. For the original study's pipeline: Normalization of each sample was performed by random selection of 1 million high-quality reads, each carrying a distinct molecular identifier. Instead of being binned into consensus sequences, reads that shared molecular identifiers were thrown out. MiTCR, set to a Q25 quality threshold and the strictest error-elimination algorithm, was used for CDR3 identification, clonotype clustering and error correction. Lower-bound total TCR beta diversity was estimated with a nonparametric unseen species model using Euler transformation. TCRdb's own reprocessing of the public reads used fastp at Q25 and MiXCR and kept productive beta chains. Each entry is one CDR3 protein sequence, shown with its most common DNA and genes. For this entry, the V and J calls and clone size follow TCRdb and not the study's own pipeline. This sample lists fewer than 2 million distinct CDR3 sequences; roughly two fifths were detected once. Under 25% of the sample comes from the top ten.

Points the paper makes about the study in general: The long-lived group showed more naive CD4+ T cells, fewer expanded clones and increased TCR diversity than the aged group, suggesting age selection. Observed TCR beta diversity per million T cells fell roughly linearly with age, and a significant reduction was already apparent by age about 36. Since profiling was done on bulk unsorted PBMCs, naive and antigen-experienced compartments could not be conclusively compared. Estimates of total diversity based on one million sequenced T cells were regarded as lower bounds and as underestimates. Because the CMV infection status of the donors was unknown, age-related changes in expanded clonotypes may potentially have been confounded. A strong correlation was found between observed TCR beta diversity and the percentage of naive T cells measured by flow cytometry.

Spanning cysteine to phenylalanine, the CDR3 consists of 14 amino acids. The sequence is cut down to CDR3 DNA, 42 bases in frame from base 1. Per the germline V gene (reference sequence), DFQATT is the CDR1 and SNEGSKA is the CDR2. At the junction V is shortened by 6 bases and J by 5 bases, with 19 bases in between. This clonotype has more than one count but fewer than ten. Its antigen has not been determined. Base qualities are not recorded, but no much larger clone differs from it by a single base. Donors were approximately 42 systemically healthy Caucasian individuals from Russia aged roughly 6 to 95 years. About 10 milliliters of peripheral blood were collected from each donor into EDTA-treated Vacutainer tubes. Ficoll-Paque density-gradient centrifugation was used to isolate PBMCs, with at least 6.5 million per sample. Trizol reagent was used to extract total RNA from the PBMCs, yielding at least 6 micrograms per sample. For every donor, an aliquot of PBMCs went through flow cytometry to measure the percentages of naive CD45RAhigh/CD27high T cells.

This sequence was found in a human donor in good health. Sequencing was performed on blood. The chain links TRBV20-1 with TRBJ2-5; possibly the D gene is TRBD2, per 6 matching bases. The CDR3 in this case is CSADSPGRRETQYF. Read as DNA, the sequence is TGCAGTGCAGACTCACCGGGGAGGAGGGAGACCCAGTACTTC.